One and the same sample provided the 15 T cell receptor beta chains below, sequenced in a study of control samples from healthy donors and cancer patients. Repertoires were generated with immunoSEQ multiplex PCR, while TCRdb's copy carries only in-frame clones and drops some. The sample holds 90,000 or so clones; 85% are singletons and the top ten take approximately 20%. The sequencing input was blood. The source of these receptors is a young man in good health.

As for this clone: A junction end diverges from the germline sequence, so it may reflect a read error. The rearrangement links TRBV28 to TRBJ2-1, with TRBD2 matching over 9 bases. Germline CDR1 MDHEN, CDR2 SYDVKM. The CDR3 has 16 residues. The CDR3 region is CPSSLWTRGGGNEQFF. The CDR3 nucleotides are TGTCCCAGCAGTTTATGGACTCGCGGGGGGGGGAATGAGCAGTTCTTC.

V is TRBV6-1 and J is TRBJ2-3; no reliable D call. The V end was cut by 1 base, the J end by 1 base, with 6 bases between. Germline V gene sequence: CDR1 MNHNS, CDR2 SASEGT. CDR3 length: 14 amino acids. CDR3 amino acids: CASSEGPGTDTQYF. CDR3 sequence (DNA): TGTGCCAGCAGTGAAGGTCCGGGCACAGATACGCAGTATTTT.

V and J are TRBV19 and TRBJ1-1; D is undetermined. V was trimmed by 3 bases and J by 3 bases, leaving 17 bases between them. CDR3 length: 16 amino acids. Germline-derived CDR1 and CDR2 are LNHDA and SQIVND (reference sequence). CDR3 amino acids: CASSIFPRREYTEAFF. CDR3 bases: TGTGCCAGTAGTATCTTCCCAAGACGGGAATACACTGAAGCTTTCTTT. The full variable domain, in which reference TRBV19 and TRBJ1-1 provide the parts outside the CDR3, is DGGITQSPKYLFRKEGQNVTLSCEQNLNHDAMYWYRQDPGQGLRLIYYSQIVNDFQKGDIAEGYSVSREKKESFPLTVTSAQKNPTAFYLCASSIFPRREYTEAFFGQGTRLTVV.

The chain couples TRBV6-5 to TRBJ2-1; possibly TRBD2 for D (6 bases). V lost 6 bases to trimming and J lost 6 bases, with 15 bases between them. Germline V CDR1 and CDR2: MNHEY, SVGAGI. The CDR3 length is 14 residues. CDR3 sequence reads: CASSPSGGSNEQFF. CDR3 DNA: TGTGCCAGCAGCCCCTCTGGAGGGAGCAATGAGCAGTTCTTC.

The chain is built from TRBV6-5 and TRBJ1-1, with D hard to call. CDR3 length equals 14 residues. Trimming cost V 2 bases and J 6 bases, with 13 bases left between them. The germline CDR1 and CDR2 sequences are MNHEY and SVGAGI. CDR3 sequence: CASSYNQQTSEAFF. In nucleotides, the CDR3 is TGTGCCAGCAGTTACAATCAGCAAACTTCTGAAGCTTTCTTT.

CDR3 region: CASRGRRNSPLHF. CDR3 bases: TGTGCCAGCAGGGGCAGGCGGAACTCACCCCTCCACTTT. This sequence joins TRBV28 and TRBJ1-6; D remains ambiguous. The CDR3 is 13 residues long. Per the germline V gene, CDR1 is MDHEN and CDR2 is SYDVKM. Trimming shortened V by 6 bases and J by 10 bases, and 13 bases separated the two germline ends.

V usage is TRBV27 and J usage is TRBJ2-4, with D possibly matching TRBD1 (6 bases). The V gene's germline CDR1 is MNHEY and CDR2 SMNVEV (reference sequence). The CDR3 runs 14 residues. V was shortened by 5 bases and J by 3 bases, with 11 bases between the two germline ends. Here the CDR3 DNA reads TGTGCCAGCAGTAAGACAGGAGACAAAAACATTCAGTACTTC. This codes for CASSKTGDKNIQYF.

The chain employs TRBV5-1 and TRBJ2-2, with D perhaps being TRBD1 or TRBD2 (5 bases each). Per the germline V gene, CDR1 is SGHRS and CDR2 is YFSETQ. Trimming stripped 2 bases from V and 3 bases from J, with 8 bases between. CDR3 length: 14 residues. CDR3 residues: CASSFQGDTGELFF. The DNA for the CDR3 is TGCGCCAGCAGCTTCCAGGGAGACACCGGGGAGCTGTTTTTT.

Only one count was recorded for this clone. This chain connects TRBV10-3 to TRBJ1-6, with D unclear. Trimming pared 4 bases from V and 4 bases from J, leaving 8 bases between. The CDR3 is 14 residues long. Germline V gene sequence: CDR1 ENHRY, CDR2 SYGVKD. CDR3 region: CAISVGEYNSPLHF. CDR3 nucleotides: TGTGCCATCAGTGTCGGGGAATATAATTCACCCCTCCACTTT.

J is TRBJ1-5 and V is TRBV18; D call uncertain. Trimming took off 8 bases at V and 7 bases at J, with 15 bases between the two ends. Germline CDR1 is KGHSH and CDR2 is LQKENI. The CDR3 is made up of 13 amino acids. CDR3 bases: TGTGCCAGCGCCCAAGTGGCGGACCAGCCCCAGCATTTT. It is translated as CASAQVADQPQHF.

The gene calls are TRBV11-3 and TRBJ2-3; D is possibly TRBD2 (7 bases). V gave up 5 bases and J gave up 2 bases, with 20 bases separating them. Germline assignment: CDR1 SGHNT and CDR2 YENEEA. The CDR3 has 17 amino acids. The CDR3 bases are TGTGCCAGCAGCCCCTCCGGGGGGCCATGGCACACAGATACGCAGTATTTT. Translation gives CASSPSGGPWHTDTQYF. Drawing the rest from reference TRBV11-3 and TRBJ2-3, the complete variable domain is EAGVVQSPRYKIIEKKQPVAFWCNPISGHNTLYWYLQNLGQGPELLIRYENEEAVDDSQLPKDRFSAERLKGVDSTLKIQPAELGDSAVYLCASSPSGGPWHTDTQYFGPGTRLTVL.

This chain links TRBV10-1 with TRBJ2-2; unclear D gene. CDR1 is WNHNN, CDR2 SYGVQD, per germline (reference sequence). The germline V and J ends were trimmed by 7 bases and 1 base, with 10 bases remaining between them. This CDR3 has 14 amino acids. The CDR3 sequence is CASIKELNTGELFF. CDR3 nucleotides: TGCGCCAGCATCAAAGAGTTGAACACCGGGGAGCTGTTTTTT.

The chain uses TRBV7-8 and TRBJ2-2; 9 nucleotides match TRBD2. Germline CDR1 and CDR2: SGHVS and FQNEAQ. Losses at the gene ends were 5 bases for V and 7 bases for J; bases not matched to a gene: 14. This CDR3 has 17 amino acids. The CDR3 here is CASSEFMAGGRIGELFF. In nucleotides, the CDR3 is TGTGCCAGCAGCGAATTCATGGCGGGGGGGCGTATCGGGGAGCTGTTTTTT.

This sequence joins TRBV5-4 and TRBJ2-7; 7 bases map to TRBD1. The V and J ends lost 0 bases and 3 bases, in that order; junction bases with no gene match: 3. CDR3 size: 14 residues. Germline V gene data show CDR1 as SGHNT and CDR2 as YYREEE (reference sequence). The CDR3 nucleotides read TGTGCCAGCAGCTTGGAGGGACAGAACTACGAGCAGTACTTC. As protein: CASSLEGQNYEQYF.

The V call is TRBV11-2, the J call TRBJ2-3; 9 bases are shared with TRBD2. From germline, CDR1 is SGHAT and CDR2 FQNNGV. This CDR3 is built from 17 residues. Trimming at V came to 5 bases and at J to 6 bases, leaving 15 bases not matched to a gene. This CDR3 is CASSLMPGGGVADTQYF. The CDR3 DNA reads as TGTGCCAGCAGCCTAATGCCGGGCGGGGGGGTAGCTGATACGCAGTATTTT.